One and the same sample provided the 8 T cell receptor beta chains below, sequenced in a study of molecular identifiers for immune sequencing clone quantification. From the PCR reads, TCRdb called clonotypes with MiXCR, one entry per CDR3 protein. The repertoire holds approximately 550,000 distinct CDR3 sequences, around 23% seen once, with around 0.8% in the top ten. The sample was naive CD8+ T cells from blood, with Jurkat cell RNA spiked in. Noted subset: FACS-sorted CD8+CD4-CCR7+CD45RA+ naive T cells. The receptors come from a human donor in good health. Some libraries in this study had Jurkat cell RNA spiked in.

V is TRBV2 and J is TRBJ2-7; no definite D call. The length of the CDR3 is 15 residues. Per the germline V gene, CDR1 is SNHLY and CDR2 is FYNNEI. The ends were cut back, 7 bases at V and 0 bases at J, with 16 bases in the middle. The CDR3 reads CASMGGSLSSYEQYF. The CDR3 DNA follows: TGTGCCAGCATGGGTGGCAGCCTCTCCTCCTACGAGCAGTACTTC.

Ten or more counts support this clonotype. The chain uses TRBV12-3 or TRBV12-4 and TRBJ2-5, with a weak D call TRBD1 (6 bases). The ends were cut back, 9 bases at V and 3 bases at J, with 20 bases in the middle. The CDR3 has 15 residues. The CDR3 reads CASSPGHDRKETQYF. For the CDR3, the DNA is TGTGCCAGTTCCCCCGGGCACGACAGGAAAGAGACCCAGTACTTC.

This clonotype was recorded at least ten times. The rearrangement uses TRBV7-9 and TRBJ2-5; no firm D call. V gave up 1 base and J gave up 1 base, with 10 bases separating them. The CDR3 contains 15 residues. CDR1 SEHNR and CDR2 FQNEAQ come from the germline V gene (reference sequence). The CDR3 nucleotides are TGTGCCAGCAGCTTAGGTTCGCTAGGCCAAGAGACCCAGTACTTC. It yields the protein CASSLGSLGQETQYF.

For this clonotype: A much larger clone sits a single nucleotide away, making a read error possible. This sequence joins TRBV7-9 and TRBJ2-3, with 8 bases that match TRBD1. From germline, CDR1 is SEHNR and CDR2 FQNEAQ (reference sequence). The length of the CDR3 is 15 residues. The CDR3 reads CVSSSGQGLADTQYF. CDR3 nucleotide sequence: TGTGTCAGCAGCTCAGGACAGGGCCTCGCAGATACGCAGTATTTT.

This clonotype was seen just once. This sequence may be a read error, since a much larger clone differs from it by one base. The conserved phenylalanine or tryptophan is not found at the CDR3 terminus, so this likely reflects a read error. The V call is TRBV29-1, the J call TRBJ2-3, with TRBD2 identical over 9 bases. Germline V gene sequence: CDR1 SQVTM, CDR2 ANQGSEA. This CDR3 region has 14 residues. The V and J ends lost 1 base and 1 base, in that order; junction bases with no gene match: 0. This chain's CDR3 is CSVEGTSGTDTQYI. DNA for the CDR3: TGCAGCGTTGAAGGGACTAGCGGCACAGATACGCAGTATATT.

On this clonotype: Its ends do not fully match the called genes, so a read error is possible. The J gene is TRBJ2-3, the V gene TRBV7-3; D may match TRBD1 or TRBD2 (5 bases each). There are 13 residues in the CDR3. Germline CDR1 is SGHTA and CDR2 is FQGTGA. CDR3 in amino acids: CAGSLIGRETQYF. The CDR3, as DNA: TGTGCCGGCAGCTTAATCGGCAGGGAGACGCAGTATTTT.

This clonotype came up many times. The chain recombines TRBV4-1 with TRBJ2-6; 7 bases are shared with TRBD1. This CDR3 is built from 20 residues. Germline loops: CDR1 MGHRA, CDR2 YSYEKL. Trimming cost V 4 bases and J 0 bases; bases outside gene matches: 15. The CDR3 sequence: CASSLLSWGQLFSGANVLTF. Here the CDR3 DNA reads TGCGCCAGCAGCCTTTTATCATGGGGACAGCTTTTCTCTGGGGCCAACGTCCTGACTTTC.

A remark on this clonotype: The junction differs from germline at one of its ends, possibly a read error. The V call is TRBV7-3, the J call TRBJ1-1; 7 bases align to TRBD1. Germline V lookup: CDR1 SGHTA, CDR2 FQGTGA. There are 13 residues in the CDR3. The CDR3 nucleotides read TGTGCCAGCACCGGGACAGTGAACACTGAAGCTTCCTTT. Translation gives CASTGTVNTEASF.